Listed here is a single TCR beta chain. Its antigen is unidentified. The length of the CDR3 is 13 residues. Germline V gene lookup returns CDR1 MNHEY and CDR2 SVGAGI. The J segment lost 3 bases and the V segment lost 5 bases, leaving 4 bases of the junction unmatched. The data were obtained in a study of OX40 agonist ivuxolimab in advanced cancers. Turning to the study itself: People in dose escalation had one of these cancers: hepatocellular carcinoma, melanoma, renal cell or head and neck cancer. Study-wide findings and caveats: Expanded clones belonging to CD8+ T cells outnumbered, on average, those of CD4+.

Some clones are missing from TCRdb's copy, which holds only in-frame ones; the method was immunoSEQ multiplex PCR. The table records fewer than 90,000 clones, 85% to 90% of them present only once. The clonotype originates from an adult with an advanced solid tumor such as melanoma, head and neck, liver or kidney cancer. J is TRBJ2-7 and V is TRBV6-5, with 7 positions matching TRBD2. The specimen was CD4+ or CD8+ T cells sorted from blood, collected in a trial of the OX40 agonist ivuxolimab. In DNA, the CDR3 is TGTGCCAGCAGTGGGGAGGGGTACTACGAGCAGTACTTC. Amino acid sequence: CASSGEGYYEQYF.